One and the same sample provided the 31 T cell receptor beta chains below, sequenced in a study of T cell repertoires in cytomegalovirus infection. TCRdb recomputed calls from the reads with MiXCR, one row per CDR3 protein. Seen here are about 310,000 distinct CDR3 sequences, approximately 8.9% observed once, and the top ten hold about 2.3%. The sample comprised PBMCs. The receptors originated from a human donor in good health (CMV status not recorded). Some clones in this sample may be carry-over from other donors' samples.

This clonotype was seen only a few times. J is TRBJ1-1 and V is TRBV19, with a tentative D call TRBD1 (6 bases). V was clipped by 3 bases and J by 3 bases, with 11 bases between them. The CDR3 is 14 residues long. Germline V CDR1 and CDR2: LNHDA, SQIVND (reference sequence). The CDR3 DNA reads TGTGCCAGTAGTATTAGGGGGGCCTACACTGAAGCTTTCTTT. It is translated as CASSIRGAYTEAFF.

This clonotype has at least ten counts. The chain combines TRBV2 with TRBJ1-5, with D tentatively TRBD1 (5 bases). V lost 0 bases and J 3 bases, leaving 24 bases between the germline ends. CDR3 length: 20 amino acids. Germline-derived CDR1 and CDR2 are SNHLY and FYNNEI. CDR3 DNA: TGTGCCAGCAGTGAAGCTGCGTCTATTCTGAGACAGACTTCCAATCAGCCCCAGCATTTT. It encodes CASSEAASILRQTSNQPQHF. The full variable domain, with the rest looked up from reference TRBV2 and TRBJ1-5, is EPEVTQTPSHQVTQMGQEVILRCVPISNHLYFYWYRQILGQKVEFLVSFYNNEISEKSEIFDDQFSVERPDGSNFTLKIRSTKLEDSAMYFCASSEAASILRQTSNQPQHFGDGTRLSIL.

This chain joins TRBV4-3 and TRBJ1-2; 9 nucleotides line up with TRBD1. The ends lost 3 bases at V and 4 bases at J; junction bases unmatched: 6. Germline CDR1 reads LGHNA; CDR2 reads YSLEER. The CDR3 is made up of 15 amino acids. CDR3 amino acids: CASSQATGGGYGYTF. For the CDR3, the DNA is TGCGCCAGCAGCCAGGCCACAGGGGGCGGCTATGGCTACACCTTC.

Details on this clonotype: One junction end disagrees with the germline gene, perhaps due to a read error. The genes are TRBV27 and TRBJ1-1; D possibly corresponds to TRBD1 (5 bases). CDR3 size: 11 residues. The germline V gene has CDR1 MNHEY and CDR2 SMNVEV (reference sequence). The CDR3 reads CASSWGTKAFF. The CDR3 bases are TGTGCCAGCTCTTGGGGCACTAAAGCTTTCTTT.

This sequence joins TRBV4-1 and TRBJ2-1; 8 positions agree with TRBD1. CDR3 length: 16 residues. The V and J ends lost 3 bases and 2 bases, in that order; junction bases with no gene match: 6. Germline lookup yields CDR1 MGHRA and CDR2 YSYEKL. CDR3 sequence reads: CASSQDRVGPYNEQFF. CDR3 nucleotides: TGCGCCAGCAGCCAGGACAGGGTAGGCCCCTACAATGAGCAGTTCTTC.

Ten or more counts support this clonotype. The genes are TRBV3-1 and TRBJ2-6, with D possibly TRBD2 on 5 matching bases. Germline V gene data show CDR1 as LGHDT and CDR2 as YNNKEL (reference sequence). The CDR3 is 15 amino acids. V was trimmed by 1 base and J by 4 bases, leaving 8 bases between them. CDR3 amino acids: CASSQGGLGANVLTF. As DNA, the CDR3 is TGTGCCAGCAGCCAAGGAGGGCTGGGGGCCAACGTCCTGACTTTC.

This clonotype showed up many times. The chain couples TRBV7-6 to TRBJ2-5; D might be TRBD2 (7 bases). In germline, CDR1 is SGHVS, CDR2 FNYEAQ. The CDR3 loop spans 17 amino acids. Trimming took 0 bases from V and 1 from J, leaving 15 bases between them. The CDR3 loop reads CASSLARTAGSQETQYF. The CDR3 DNA reads as TGTGCCAGCAGCTTAGCGAGGACAGCGGGGAGCCAAGAGACCCAGTACTTC.

The chain employs TRBV6-5 and TRBJ1-1, with D uncertain. Trimming shortened V by 2 bases and J by 1 base, and 11 bases separated the two germline ends. In germline, CDR1 is MNHEY, CDR2 SVGAGI. The CDR3 covers 15 residues. This CDR3 is CASSYGRVGNTEAFF. CDR3 coding DNA: TGTGCCAGCAGTTACGGAAGGGTGGGGAACACTGAAGCTTTCTTT.

This clonotype was seen only a few times. The rearrangement uses TRBV20-1 and TRBJ2-2; D gene ambiguous. Germline loops: CDR1 DFQATT, CDR2 SNEGSKA (reference sequence). V dropped 6 bases and J dropped 1 base, with 12 bases sitting between them. The CDR3 sequence is 14 residues long. CDR3 in DNA: TGCAGTGCCCCATCAGCAGAGAACACCGGGGAGCTGTTTTTT. This sequence encodes CSAPSAENTGELFF.

This clonotype was counted only a few times. The gene calls are TRBV6-2 or TRBV6-3 and TRBJ1-1, with D unclear. V was clipped by 6 bases and J by 7 bases, with 9 bases between them. The CDR3 spans 11 residues. In germline, CDR1 is MNHEY, CDR2 SVGEGT. The CDR3 here is CASRKKGEAFF. CDR3 coding DNA: TGTGCCAGCAGGAAAAAGGGTGAAGCTTTCTTT.

This clonotype was counted only a few times. V usage is TRBV12-5 and J usage is TRBJ2-2; tentatively, D is TRBD1 (5 bases). Germline lookup yields CDR1 LGHNT and CDR2 FRNRAP. V dropped 2 bases and J dropped 4 bases, with 8 bases sitting between them. The CDR3 spans 14 residues. CDR3 sequence: CASGLLGVTGELFF. The CDR3 nucleotides are TGTGCTAGTGGTTTGTTAGGGGTCACCGGGGAGCTGTTTTTT.

This clonotype was found many times. CDR3 loop: CASFVAGGQETQYF. CDR3 in DNA: TGTGCCAGCTTTGTAGCGGGGGGACAAGAGACCCAGTACTTC. The chain links TRBV7-9 to TRBJ2-5; 10 bases match TRBD2. The CDR3 extends over 14 amino acids. Per the germline V gene, CDR1 is SEHNR and CDR2 is FQNEAQ (reference sequence). Trimming took 8 bases from V and 2 from J; bases not matched to a gene: 5.

This clonotype was counted only a few times. The chain is built from TRBV20-1 and TRBJ2-5; possible D gene TRBD2, 7 bases. Germline CDR1 and CDR2: DFQATT and SNEGSKA (reference sequence). The CDR3 totals 15 residues. Deletions cut 6 bases from V and 4 bases from J, with 21 bases between. This CDR3 reads CSALEGGGVLETQYF. The CDR3, as DNA: TGCAGTGCCCTTGAGGGGGGGGGCGTCTTAGAGACCCAGTACTTC.

This clonotype has at least ten counts. This sequence joins TRBV25-1 and TRBJ1-1, with a weak D call TRBD1 (5 bases). CDR3 size: 15 residues. V lost 4 bases and J lost 2, with 14 bases in between. Germline assignment: CDR1 MGHDK and CDR2 SYGVNS. The CDR3 region has the DNA TGTGCCAGCAGTGGTTCGACAGTTTCCAACACTGAAGCTTTCTTT. Translating it yields CASSGSTVSNTEAFF. Together with reference TRBV25-1 and TRBJ1-1, the CDR3 gives the full variable domain: EADIYQTPRYLVIGTGKKITLECSQTMGHDKMYWYQQDPGMELHLIHYSYGVNSTEKGDLSSESTVSRIRTEHFPLTLESARPSHTSQYLCASSGSTVSNTEAFFGQGTRLTVV.

This clonotype appeared a few times. The chain employs TRBV20-1 and TRBJ2-2; maybe TRBD1 (5 bases). Trimming pared 4 bases from V and 6 bases from J, leaving 12 bases between. CDR3 length equals 13 residues. Germline V CDR1 and CDR2: DFQATT, SNEGSKA (reference sequence). CDR3 DNA: TGCAGTGCTAAGGGGTCCACAGCCGGGGAGCTGTTTTTT. This codes for CSAKGSTAGELFF.

This clonotype appeared a few times. The chain couples TRBV28 to TRBJ2-5, with 11 bases fitting TRBD1. The germline V gene encodes CDR1 MDHEN and CDR2 SYDVKM. The CDR3 is made up of 15 amino acids. J lost 4 bases, V lost 5 bases, and 6 bases had no gene match. The CDR3 DNA is TGTGCCAGCAGTCGTAGGACAGGGGGCTTAGAGACCCAGTACTTC. Residues: CASSRRTGGLETQYF.

This clonotype was recorded at least ten times. J is TRBJ2-7 and V is TRBV6-5; unclear D gene. The length of the CDR3 is 12 residues. V was shortened by 10 bases and J by 7 bases, with 17 bases between the two germline ends. The germline V gene has CDR1 MNHEY and CDR2 SVGAGI. The CDR3 spells CATNAGIGEQYF. CDR3 DNA: TGTGCCACCAACGCTGGTATCGGGGAGCAGTACTTC.

This clonotype occurred many times. The chain is built from TRBV28 and TRBJ2-3, with D perhaps being TRBD1 or TRBD2 (5 bases each). The CDR3 contains 14 residues. V dropped 8 bases and J dropped 2 bases, with 14 bases sitting between them. CDR1 MDHEN and CDR2 SYDVKM come from the germline V gene. CDR3 sequence (DNA): TGTGCCAGCGGTGGGGGTTACACCACAGATACGCAGTATTTT. Its translation is CASGGGYTTDTQYF. The whole variable domain, filled in from reference TRBV28 and TRBJ2-3, reads DVKVTQSSRYLVKRTGEKVFLECVQDMDHENMFWYRQDPGLGLRLIYFSYDVKMKEKGDIPEGYSVSREKKERFSLILESASTNQTSMYLCASGGGYTTDTQYFGPGTRLTVL.

This clonotype was seen at least ten times. The chain uses TRBV7-9 and TRBJ2-7; the match to TRBD2 covers 9 bases. CDR1 and CDR2 from the germline V gene are SEHNR and FQNEAQ (reference sequence). CDR3 length: 15 amino acids. The trim removed 2 bases at V and 0 bases at J, leaving 2 bases unmatched. CDR3 loop: CASSLSGGISYEQYF. The CDR3 coding sequence is TGTGCCAGCAGCTTAAGCGGGGGGATCTCCTACGAGCAGTACTTC.

A few counts support this clonotype. The chain employs TRBV14 and TRBJ1-2; a possible D gene is TRBD1 (5 bases). Trimming removed 1 base at V and 8 bases at J, with 11 bases between. Germline-derived CDR1 and CDR2 are SGHDN and FVKESK. The CDR3 loop spans 13 amino acids. CDR3 region: CASSQGGGDGYTF. The CDR3 bases are TGTGCCAGCAGCCAAGGAGGAGGGGACGGCTACACCTTC.

This clonotype was observed many times. The CDR3 DNA sequence: TGTGCCAGCAGTTCCCGACAGGGGGCTTCAGAGACCCAGTACTTC. Encoded protein: CASSSRQGASETQYF. The rearrangement uses TRBV28 and TRBJ2-5; the match to TRBD1 covers 10 bases. CDR1 and CDR2 (germline): MDHEN, SYDVKM. The CDR3 runs 15 residues. V lost 4 bases, J lost 4 bases, and 6 bases stayed unmatched.

The chain combines TRBV29-1 with TRBJ1-2; possible D gene TRBD1, 5 bases. There are 13 residues in the CDR3. Trimming shortened V by 1 base and J by 7 bases, and 13 bases separated the two germline ends. CDR1 SQVTM and CDR2 ANQGSEA come from the germline V gene. The chain's CDR3 is CSVEGGGSGGYTF. CDR3 nucleotide sequence: TGCAGCGTTGAAGGGGGGGGATCTGGTGGCTACACCTTC.

This clonotype was observed at least ten times. J is TRBJ1-2 and V is TRBV6-5, with unresolved D. Trimming took off 2 bases at V and 8 bases at J, with 15 bases between the two ends. The CDR3 is made up of 14 amino acids. Germline loops: CDR1 MNHEY, CDR2 SVGAGI. CDR3: CASSYQDQLGGYTF. In DNA form, the CDR3 reads TGTGCCAGCAGTTACCAGGATCAGCTGGGAGGCTACACCTTC.

This clonotype was observed a handful of times. The V and J genes are TRBV9 and TRBJ1-1, with D possibly matching TRBD1 (6 bases). The CDR3 is made up of 15 amino acids. Germline V lookup: CDR1 SGDLS, CDR2 YYNGEE. The V gene lost 0 bases and the J gene lost 6 bases, with 15 bases spanning the gap. The CDR3 nucleotides are TGTGCCAGCAGCGTAGTGGGGGGCCGAGCGGCTGAAGCTTTCTTT. Translated: CASSVVGGRAAEAFF.

This clonotype showed up many times. The gene calls are TRBV20-1 and TRBJ1-2; a weak D match, TRBD1 (5 bases). V shed 3 bases and J shed 4 bases, with 12 bases lying between them. This CDR3 is 13 amino acids long. Germline V CDR1 and CDR2: DFQATT, SNEGSKA (reference sequence). CDR3 residues: CSASGGKIYGYTF. The CDR3 bases are TGCAGTGCTAGCGGGGGGAAAATCTATGGCTACACCTTC.

J is TRBJ2-7 and V is TRBV3-1; the D call may be TRBD1 or TRBD2 (5 bases each). Trimming left V 1 base short and J 1 base short, with 11 bases between. The CDR3 sequence is 15 residues long. Germline CDR1 is LGHDT and CDR2 is YNNKEL (reference sequence). The CDR3 is CASSQGDPSSYEQYF. The DNA for the CDR3 is TGTGCCAGCAGCCAAGGGGACCCAAGTTCCTACGAGCAGTACTTC.

There are a few counts of this clonotype. V gene TRBV20-1 combines with J gene TRBJ1-5, with D uncertain. V was clipped by 5 bases and J by 12 bases, with 14 bases between them. The CDR3 runs 11 residues. Germline V lookup: CDR1 DFQATT, CDR2 SNEGSKA (reference sequence). Written as DNA, the CDR3 is TGCAGTGCTTCTATTTCGGGAGACCAGCATTTT. Amino acids: CSASISGDQHF.

The sample holds many counts of this clonotype. The V gene is TRBV7-2, the J gene TRBJ1-5; D unclear. Trimming pared 6 bases from V and 1 base from J, leaving 13 bases between. Per germline, CDR1 SGHTA and CDR2 FQGNSA. The CDR3 has 15 residues. In DNA form, the CDR3 reads TGTGCCAGCAGTTTCACGCTCGGGAGCAATCAGCCCCAGCATTTT. Amino acids: CASSFTLGSNQPQHF.

In its sample, this clonotype was seen many times. V usage is TRBV2 and J usage is TRBJ1-1; D is unresolved. V was cut by 3 bases and J by 0 bases, with 11 bases left in between. CDR1 is SNHLY, CDR2 FYNNEI, per germline. The CDR3 is 15 residues long. CDR3 bases: TGTGCCAGCAGTGAGGATGCGACCATGAACACTGAAGCTTTCTTT. It yields the protein CASSEDATMNTEAFF.

This clonotype showed up many times. The chain combines TRBV7-2 with TRBJ1-2; maybe TRBD1 (6 bases). V lost 0 bases and J 4 bases, leaving 12 bases between the germline ends. The CDR3 runs 15 residues. The germline V gene encodes CDR1 SGHTA and CDR2 FQGNSA. CDR3 bases: TGTGCCAGCAGCTTAGCCGAGGGGGGCGGCTATGGCTACACCTTC. Encoded protein: CASSLAEGGGYGYTF.

This clonotype was counted ten times or more. The chain uses TRBV7-8 and TRBJ1-1; TRBD1 is a possible D gene (5 bases). The CDR3 consists of 15 residues. Germline V lookup: CDR1 SGHVS, CDR2 FQNEAQ. Trimming took 2 bases from V and 3 from J, leaving 13 bases between them. CDR3 sequence reads: CASSLSTGPYTEAFF. The CDR3 DNA follows: TGTGCCAGCAGCTTATCTACAGGCCCCTACACTGAAGCTTTCTTT.